The source of this TCR beta chain is a study of spatial heterogeneity in lung cancer. Findings and limits, study-wide: One measure, the expanded intratumoral alpha and beta TCR count, tracked tumor mutation counts.

The germline CDR1 and CDR2 sequences are SEHNR and FQNEAQ (reference sequence). The CDR3 has 12 residues. Deletions cut 8 bases from V and 2 bases from J, with 7 bases between. Note on this clonotype: The antigen remains unidentified.

One entry per CDR3 protein, called by TCRdb with MiXCR from the 5' RACE reads. The table has 4,000 or so distinct CDR3 sequences, around 10% seen once. Indicated time point: sample taken at primary tumor resection. The clonotype was recovered from a male donor with early-stage non-small cell lung cancer. The chain has TRBV7-9 and TRBJ2-1; D not certain. This material consisted of lung tumor tissue, taken at surgery. The CDR3 is CASGTPYNEQFF. The CDR3 region has the DNA TGTGCCAGCGGTACGCCCTACAATGAGCAGTTCTTC.